A single sample gave rise to the 21 T cell receptor beta chains below, sequenced in a study of monozygotic twins with inflammatory bowel disease. TCRdb reanalyzed the 5' RACE reads and collapses them to one entry per CDR3 protein, without DNA. The listing contains about 210,000 distinct CDR3 sequences. What was sequenced was blood. The receptors were sampled from a human donor with ulcerative colitis or Crohn's disease, or a healthy co-twin of an affected twin (not recorded which).

V and J are TRBV11-2 and TRBJ2-5; the D call from TCRdb, TRBD1, cannot be confirmed without DNA. The germline gives CDR1 SGHAT, CDR2 FQNNGV. The CDR3 is 15 amino acids. The CDR3 spells CASSRNRGRPETQYF.

The chain recombines TRBV20-1 with TRBJ1-5; TCRdb reports TRBD1, a call that lacks DNA to check it against. The CDR3 loop spans 14 amino acids. Germline CDR1 DFQATT, CDR2 SNEGSKA (reference sequence). CDR3 loop: CSASSRQGNQPQHF.

The chain uses TRBV7-8 and TRBJ1-1. CDR1 is SGHVS and CDR2 is FQNEAQ in the germline V gene. CDR3 size: 14 residues. The CDR3 region is CASSLFFGNTEAFF.

CDR3 protein: CSGTDRGAKNIQYF. The rearrangement uses TRBV29-1 and TRBJ2-4; TCRdb gives TRBD1 as the D gene, but with no DNA this cannot be confirmed. The CDR3 is 14 amino acids. Germline V gene sequence: CDR1 SQVTM, CDR2 ANQGSEA.

The chain links TRBV18 to TRBJ2-1; TCRdb outputs TRBD1, but without DNA this stays unchecked. This CDR3 comprises 12 residues. CDR1 is KGHSH and CDR2 is LQKENI in the germline V gene. This chain's CDR3 is CASSPQGDEQFF.

The J gene is TRBJ1-6, the V gene TRBV25-1; TCRdb calls TRBD1, which cannot be checked without DNA. This CDR3 has 15 residues. Per germline, CDR1 MGHDK and CDR2 SYGVNS. CDR3 sequence reads: CASSDGGVAPSPLHF. The variable domain in full, with the rest retrieved from reference TRBV25-1 and TRBJ1-6, is EADIYQTPRYLVIGTGKKITLECSQTMGHDKMYWYQQDPGMELHLIHYSYGVNSTEKGDLSSESTVSRIRTEHFPLTLESARPSHTSQYLCASSDGGVAPSPLHFGNGTRLTVT.

The V gene is TRBV5-1, the J gene TRBJ2-5; absent DNA, TCRdb's TRBD1 call cannot be checked. The length of the CDR3 is 15 residues. Germline CDR1 reads SGHRS; CDR2 reads YFSETQ. This chain's CDR3 is CASKMQGQGGETQYF. Full variable domain (outside the CDR3, taken from reference TRBV5-1 and TRBJ2-5): KAGVTQTPRYLIKTRGQQVTLSCSPISGHRSVSWYQQTPGQGLQFLFEYFSETQRNKGNFPGRFSGRQFSNSRSEMNVSTLELGDSALYLCASKMQGQGGETQYFGPGTRLLVL.

The chain is built from TRBV20-1 and TRBJ2-7. Germline CDR1 reads DFQATT; CDR2 reads SNEGSKA (reference sequence). The CDR3 runs 12 residues. CDR3 protein: CSAQIRSYEQYF.

This chain links TRBV4-1 with TRBJ2-2; TCRdb lists TRBD1, though no DNA is available to test this call. CDR1 and CDR2 from the germline V gene are MGHRA and YSYEKL. The CDR3 has 16 amino acids. The CDR3 sequence is CASTTGAVENTGELFF.

V and J are TRBV6-4 and TRBJ2-3; TCRdb indicates TRBD2, and absent DNA this call remains unverified. Germline-derived CDR1 and CDR2 are MRHNA and SNTAGT. The CDR3 is 15 amino acids. The CDR3 protein is CASSESGGGTDTQYF.

The rearrangement uses TRBV18 and TRBJ2-3. There are 12 residues in the CDR3. CDR1 and CDR2 (germline): KGHSH, LQKENI. Here the CDR3 reads CASSPQEYTQYF.

The V and J genes are TRBV18 and TRBJ1-2; the D gene TCRdb calls, TRBD1, cannot be checked with no DNA. The germline CDR1 and CDR2 sequences are KGHSH and LQKENI. The CDR3 totals 14 residues. The CDR3 is CASSPGDNNYGYTF.

The V gene is TRBV12-3 or TRBV12-4, the J gene TRBJ1-5; checking the TCRdb D call of TRBD1 is not possible without DNA. The CDR3 is 15 residues long. CDR3 sequence: CASSLRGEGGQPQHF.

CDR3 region: CASRDRSLETQYF. The V call is TRBV5-8, the J call TRBJ2-5; no DNA is available, so the TRBD1 call from TCRdb remains unchecked. Germline V gives CDR1 SGHTS, CDR2 YDEGEE. The CDR3 has 13 amino acids.

CDR3: CASSLLGAWDEQYF. V usage is TRBV7-9 and J usage is TRBJ2-7; the D call of TRBD1 rests on TCRdb alone, since no DNA is present to check it. Looked up from germline, CDR1 is SEHNR and CDR2 is FQNEAQ (reference sequence). CDR3 size: 14 residues.

The gene calls are TRBV10-3 and TRBJ1-1. CDR1 and CDR2 (germline): ENHRY, SYGVKD. The CDR3 contains 15 residues. Here the CDR3 reads CAISESGRMNTEAFF.

The chain combines TRBV4-1 with TRBJ2-1; TCRdb proposes TRBD2, but this gene call is untestable without DNA. CDR3 length: 17 residues. Germline V gene sequence: CDR1 MGHRA, CDR2 YSYEKL. This chain's CDR3 is CASSQETLAGGDNEQFF.

The J gene is TRBJ1-6, the V gene TRBV7-8; with no DNA, the TCRdb D assignment of TRBD1 cannot be verified. This CDR3 contains 15 residues. CDR1 is SGHVS and CDR2 is FQNEAQ in the germline V gene. CDR3 protein: CASSWGTGHDSPLHF.

V gene TRBV7-2 combines with J gene TRBJ2-2. CDR1 and CDR2 from the germline V gene are SGHTA and FQGNSA. There are 14 residues in the CDR3. This chain's CDR3 is CASSLQQITGELFF.

The gene calls are TRBV11-2 and TRBJ2-3; the TCRdb D gene call, TRBD1, has no DNA to confirm it. This CDR3 has 15 residues. Per the germline V gene, CDR1 is SGHAT and CDR2 is FQNNGV. This chain's CDR3 is CASSPIRAGTDTQYF.

The V gene is TRBV29-1, the J gene TRBJ2-2; TCRdb lists TRBD1, though no DNA is available to test this call. Per germline, CDR1 SQVTM and CDR2 ANQGSEA. The CDR3 has 14 amino acids. This CDR3 reads CSVEDRGVTGELFF.